This T cell receptor (beta chain) was obtained from a study of cytomegalovirus exposure and HLA in healthy donors. Study results and limitations: Judged likely to be a sequencing artifact was a cluster of highly shared sequence variants. With later analysis, a missense DCLRE1C variant became linked to TCR beta V- and J-gene trimming. Later examination showed HLA-associated TCR beta chains had greater clonal expansion than equally common others.

As to this clone: Its antigen is as yet unknown.

Germline CDR1 and CDR2: SGHNT and YENEEA. This CDR3 is 14 amino acids long. V gave up 2 bases and J gave up 7 bases, with 9 bases separating them. The PCR was carried out with 60 Vbeta primers and 13 Jbeta primers. The assay was immunoSEQ multiplex PCR, and TCRdb's table has in-frame clones only and misses some. This table holds 95,000 to 150,000 clones, 73% found once. Material for sequencing was PBMCs. V is TRBV11-3 and J is TRBJ1-6; D unclear. The receptor's source is a man aged 55 to 70 in good health and CMV-seropositive. CDR3 DNA sequence: TGTGCCAGCAGCTTAAACAGTTGGAATTCACCCCTCCACTTT. This codes for CASSLNSWNSPLHF.